This TCR beta chain was recorded in a study of OX40 agonist ivuxolimab in advanced cancers. This clone was found once. Assay: immunoSEQ multiplex PCR; the TCRdb copy retains only in-frame clones and omits some. The sample has 67,000 or so clones; 70% to 90% are singletons. The origin of this receptor is an adult with an advanced solid tumor such as melanoma, head and neck, liver or kidney cancer. This specimen was CD4+ or CD8+ T cells sorted from blood, taken in a trial of the OX40 agonist ivuxolimab.

In DNA, the CDR3 is TGTGCCAGCAGCCAAGAGGGTGGCTCCTACAATGAGCAGTTCTTC. Its protein is CASSQEGGSYNEQFF. This sequence joins TRBV2 and TRBJ2-1; the D gene is possibly TRBD2 (5 bases). This CDR3 comprises 15 residues. Germline V gene data show CDR1 as SNHLY and CDR2 as FYNNEI. Trimming left V 6 bases short and J 0 bases short, with 12 bases between.